Listed here are 13 T cell receptor beta chains from one sample, sequenced in a study of shared clonotypes between healthy human individuals. The repertoire was sequenced with immunoSEQ multiplex PCR; TCRdb's copy has only in-frame clones and lacks some. The sample lists 2 million to 3 million clones; under 95% were seen once. Sequencing was carried out using naive CD4+ T cells from PBMCs. The subset here: CD45RA+ positively selected. The receptors originated from a man aged 18 to 29 in good health. Some clones in this sample may be carry-over from other donors' samples.

This clone was detected only once. The V and J genes are TRBV28 and TRBJ1-1; 9 nucleotides line up with TRBD1. The CDR3 spans 17 residues. J gave up 3 bases and V 2 bases, and 10 bases lay outside the gene matches. CDR1 MDHEN and CDR2 SYDVKM come from the germline V gene. The CDR3 here is CASSLRGQGRRYTEAFF. The CDR3 nucleotides are TGTGCCAGCAGTTTAAGGGGACAGGGTCGGAGGTACACTGAAGCTTTCTTT.

V gene TRBV5-4 combines with J gene TRBJ2-5; tentative D call: TRBD2 (5 bases). The V end was cut by 1 base, the J end by 5 bases, with 9 bases between. The CDR3 consists of 13 residues. The germline V gene has CDR1 SGHNT and CDR2 YYREEE (reference sequence). This CDR3 is CASSLLAPETQYF. In DNA, the CDR3 is TGTGCCAGCAGCTTGCTAGCACCCGAGACCCAGTACTTC.

Regarding this clone: The sample carries other DNA sequences with the same CDR3. The J gene is TRBJ2-5, the V gene TRBV19; TRBD2 is a possible D gene (5 bases). The CDR3 contains 12 residues. Germline CDR1 reads LNHDA; CDR2 reads SQIVND (reference sequence). V shed 3 bases and J shed 3 bases, with 5 bases lying between them. Written as DNA, the CDR3 is TGTGCCAGTAGTATCGGGGAAGAGACCCAGTACTTC. Translated, it gives CASSIGEETQYF.

This clone was observed once. The rearrangement uses TRBV9 and TRBJ2-1; possible D gene TRBD1, 6 bases. This CDR3 has 14 residues. CDR1 and CDR2 (germline): SGDLS, YYNGEE. The ends were cut back, 4 bases at V and 3 bases at J, with 11 bases in the middle. In nucleotides, the CDR3 is TGTGCCAGCAGCCCCACAGGGATCTACAATGAGCAGTTCTTC. This encodes CASSPTGIYNEQFF.

Here the CDR3 reads CAISDGSGFNEQYF. The CDR3 nucleotides read TGTGCCATCAGTGATGGATCAGGGTTCAACGAGCAGTACTTC. The V gene is TRBV10-3, the J gene TRBJ2-7; TRBD1 is a possible D gene (5 bases). V was cut by 3 bases and J by 5 bases, with 14 bases left in between. Per germline, CDR1 ENHRY and CDR2 SYGVKD. This CDR3 region has 14 residues.

The genes are TRBV11-3 and TRBJ2-1; possibly TRBD2 for D (5 bases). Trimming left V 1 base short and J 3 bases short, with 10 bases between. The germline gives CDR1 SGHNT, CDR2 YENEEA. This CDR3 comprises 15 residues. CDR3 sequence: CASSLGTLLYNEQFF. CDR3 nucleotides: TGTGCCAGCAGCTTAGGGACTCTGCTCTACAATGAGCAGTTCTTC.

The chain combines TRBV2 with TRBJ1-1, with D unresolved. V gave up 2 bases and J gave up 4 bases, with 8 bases separating them. Germline CDR1 is SNHLY and CDR2 is FYNNEI. CDR3 length equals 13 residues. The CDR3 loop is CASSEFWSTEAFF. CDR3 in DNA: TGTGCCAGCAGTGAATTTTGGAGCACTGAAGCTTTCTTT.

The sample holds one count of this clone. The J gene is TRBJ1-1, the V gene TRBV6-1; D gene ambiguous. The CDR3 has 15 residues. V was trimmed by 8 bases and J by 1 base, leaving 17 bases between them. Germline V gene lookup returns CDR1 MNHNS and CDR2 SASEGT. In DNA form, the CDR3 reads TGTGCCAGCTGGTGGCGTGGCAGATCGAACACTGAAGCTTTCTTT. It yields the protein CASWWRGRSNTEAFF.

CDR3: CASRPGGPTYNEQFF. The CDR3 nucleotides read TGTGCCAGCAGACCCGGGGGCCCAACCTACAATGAGCAGTTCTTC. The chain recombines TRBV11-2 with TRBJ2-1, with D perhaps matching TRBD1 or TRBD2 (6 bases each). This CDR3 comprises 15 residues. Trimming shortened V by 6 bases and J by 2 bases, and 14 bases separated the two germline ends. Germline V CDR1 and CDR2: SGHAT, FQNNGV.

V is TRBV7-9 and J is TRBJ2-3, with TRBD1 as a possible D gene (7 bases). V was cut by 5 bases and J by 2 bases, with 17 bases left in between. The CDR3 runs 16 residues. CDR1 SEHNR and CDR2 FQNEAQ come from the germline V gene (reference sequence). CDR3 bases: TGTGCCAGCAGCCCCCTCGGGGGACAGCCCACAGATACGCAGTATTTT. Encoded protein: CASSPLGGQPTDTQYF.

The rearrangement uses TRBV2 and TRBJ1-5; 9 bases map to TRBD1. This CDR3 region has 15 residues. The germline V gene encodes CDR1 SNHLY and CDR2 FYNNEI. V dropped 6 bases and J dropped 10; count of bases not matched to a gene: 13. The CDR3 region has the DNA TGTGCCAGCAGCCAGCTGCCGGGACAGGGTCCCCCCCAGCATTTT. The encoded protein is CASSQLPGQGPPQHF.

CDR3 bases: TGTGCCAGCAGCCCGGGGACTACAACTACCTACGAGCAGTACTTC. It translates to CASSPGTTTTYEQYF. The chain recombines TRBV4-2 with TRBJ2-7; 7 positions match TRBD2. V dropped 4 bases and J dropped 2; count of bases not matched to a gene: 8. The CDR3 runs to 15 residues. The V gene's germline CDR1 is LGHNA and CDR2 YNFKEQ.

The rearrangement joins TRBV6-1 to TRBJ2-1; 11 nucleotides match TRBD2. The ends lost 2 bases at V and 16 bases at J; junction bases unmatched: 10. The germline CDR1 and CDR2 sequences are MNHNS and SASEGT. This CDR3 comprises 14 residues. The CDR3 region is CASSEQLAGAGFFF. The CDR3, as DNA: TGTGCCAGCAGTGAACAACTAGCGGGAGCCGGGTTTTTCTTC.